Listed below are T cell receptor beta chains from one sample, sequenced in a study of cytomegalovirus exposure and HLA in healthy donors. Only in-frame clones appear in the TCRdb table, and some are missing; sequencing was by immunoSEQ multiplex PCR. This sample yields 65,000 to 70,000 clones, of which around 68% are seen a single time; about 10% belongs to the top ten. Sequenced sample: PBMCs. The origin of the receptors is a woman between 25 and 40 years old in good health and CMV-seronegative. Both conserved end residues are part of each CDR3. Each record gives: V gene, J gene, D gene, clone size, CDR3 DNA, CDR3 protein. A D gene is named only where the DNA matches it firmly. Only some rows state a clone size, as once, few, many or a class for expanded clones.

TRBV7-9,TRBJ2-6,NA,NA,TGTGCCAGCAGCTTTTCGGGGTCTGGGGCCAACGTCCTGACTTTC,CASSFSGSGANVLTF
TRBV28,TRBJ2-3,TRBD2,once,TGTGCCACTACACCGGGACTAGCGGGGGGGATAACAGATACGCAGTATTTT,CATTPGLAGGITDTQYF
TRBV21-1,TRBJ1-6,NA,NA,TGTGCCAGCAGCAAGCGGCTTAGGAATTCACCCCTCCACTTT,CASSKRLRNSPLHF
TRBV9,TRBJ1-1,NA,NA,TGTGCCAGCAGCGCCCAGGGGTATTCGGAATCGGCCACTGAAGCTTTCTTT,CASSAQGYSESATEAFF
TRBV5-1,TRBJ1-4,TRBD1,NA,TGCGCCAGCAGCTTAAACAGGGGGATTAATGAAAAACTGTTTTTT,CASSLNRGINEKLFF
TRBV10-3,TRBJ1-2,NA,NA,TGTGCCATCAGTGAGGCCACAGGAAAAGAAGGCTACACCTTC,CAISEATGKEGYTF
TRBV5-6,TRBJ2-5,TRBD2,NA,TGTGCCAGCAGCTCGACTAGCGGGGTACGACGAGAGACCCAGTACTTC,CASSSTSGVRRETQYF
TRBV7-9,TRBJ1-5,NA,few,TGTGCCAGCAGCTTAGGCGCAGGCCTGAGCAATCAGCCCCAGCATTTT,CASSLGAGLSNQPQHF
TRBV10-3,TRBJ2-5,TRBD2,NA,TGTGCCATCAGTAGCGGGGGCGAGACCCAGTACTTC,CAISSGGETQYF
TRBV29-1,TRBJ1-5,NA,NA,TGCAGCCAGAGGAGGACAGCTATGTATCAGCCCCAGCATTTT,CSQRRTAMYQPQHF
TRBV4-1,TRBJ1-5,TRBD1,NA,TGCGCCAGCAGCCAAGATGGACAGGGATTGAGCAATCAGCCCCAGCATTTT,CASSQDGQGLSNQPQHF
TRBV28,TRBJ1-2,NA,NA,TGTGCCAGCAGACCACAGGGCTACTATGGCTACACCTTC,CASRPQGYYGYTF
TRBV30,TRBJ1-3,NA,NA,TGTGCCTGGAAAGACTGGAGCTCTGGAAACACCATATATTTT,CAWKDWSSGNTIYF
TRBV4-1,TRBJ2-5,NA,NA,TGCGCCAGCAGCCAAGATTTCAGGACCCAGTACTTC,CASSQDFRTQYF
TRBV30,TRBJ1-6,NA,NA,TGTGCCTGGAGGGGGGGCTATAATTCACCCCTCCACTTT,CAWRGGYNSPLHF
TRBV6-6,TRBJ1-2,TRBD1,few,TGTGCCAGCAGTTCTCCTGCACGGGACAGGAAATATGGCTACACCTTC,CASSSPARDRKYGYTF
TRBV19,TRBJ2-4,NA,NA,TGTGCCAGTAGTATGGCGGGGTACGACAAAAACATTCAGTACTTC,CASSMAGYDKNIQYF
TRBV7-9,TRBJ2-1,TRBD1,few,TGTGCCAGCAGCTCCGGGACAGGGGGAAGGTACGATGAGCAGTTCTTC,CASSSGTGGRYDEQFF
TRBV27,TRBJ1-2,NA,NA,TGTGCCAGCAGTTTATACGCAGGAGGGGCCTATGGCTACACCTTC,CASSLYAGGAYGYTF
TRBV6-1,TRBJ2-1,NA,NA,TGTGCCACCGCGGCCGACTTGACCTACAATGAGCAGTTCTTC,CATAADLTYNEQFF
TRBV5-8,TRBJ2-1,NA,NA,TGTGCCAGCAGCTTGACCGGGGGAGACTACAATGAGCAGTTCTTC,CASSLTGGDYNEQFF
TRBV5-1,TRBJ1-1,TRBD1,few,TGCGCCAGCAGCTTACCAACAGGGGAATCCACTGAAGCTTTCTTT,CASSLPTGESTEAFF
TRBV9,TRBJ2-3,NA,NA,TGTGCCAGCAGCGTGGGTGGGGGACTTGAGCAGTATTTT,CASSVGGGLEQYF
TRBV19,TRBJ2-7,TRBD1,few,TGTGCCAGTAGTGGACAGGGACAGGGGCAGGCCTACGAGCAGTACTTC,CASSGQGQGQAYEQYF
TRBV19,TRBJ1-1,NA,NA,TGTGCCAGTAGATTCAATGGGGGGGCAGGCACTGAAGCTTTCTTT,CASRFNGGAGTEAFF
TRBV12-2,TRBJ2-2,NA,NA,TGTGCAAGTCGCTTAGCGATCCGACTAGCGGATTACACCGGGGAGCTGTTTTTT,CASRLAIRLADYTGELFF
TRBV7-9,TRBJ2-7,TRBD2,NA,TGTGCCAGCAGCTCCCTAGAACGGACTAGCAGATACGAGCAGTACTTC,CASSSLERTSRYEQYF
TRBV6-1,TRBJ2-7,TRBD1,medium-sized,TGTGCCAGCAGACTGACAGGGAACGAGCAGTACTTC,CASRLTGNEQYF
TRBV19,TRBJ1-4,NA,NA,TGTGCCAGTAGTATTAGACAGTTTAATGAAAAACTGTTTTTT,CASSIRQFNEKLFF
TRBV7-9,TRBJ1-4,TRBD1,NA,TGTGCCAGCAGCTCCCAAAACAGGGGGATAGCTAATGAAAAACTGTTTTTT,CASSSQNRGIANEKLFF
TRBV7-2,TRBJ2-7,TRBD2,NA,TGTGCCAGCAGCTCGGGACTAGCCGTAAGGGGGCAGTACTTC,CASSSGLAVRGQYF
TRBV19,TRBJ1-4,NA,once,TGTGCCAGTAGTATAGCGAACAGCGGGAATGAAAAACTGTTTTTT,CASSIANSGNEKLFF
TRBV21-1,TRBJ1-1,NA,NA,TGTGCCAGCAGCAAAAGAGGACAGGGGAAAGCTTTCTTT,CASSKRGQGKAFF
TRBV11-2,TRBJ2-5,NA,once,TGTGCCAGCAGCTTAGATCTGGCGGGGTTGGGAGAGACCCAGTACTTC,CASSLDLAGLGETQYF
TRBV7-9,TRBJ2-5,NA,few,TGTGCCAGCAGCGCCCAGGAGGGGCGGGGGACCCAGTACTTC,CASSAQEGRGTQYF
TRBV4-2,TRBJ2-1,TRBD2,NA,TGTGCCAGCAGCGGACCCGGGACTAGCGGGGGGGCCTATCAGAATGAGCAGTTCTTC,CASSGPGTSGGAYQNEQFF
TRBV18,TRBJ2-1,NA,few,TGTGCCAGCTCACCACCGGGGGGTGAGCAGTTCTTC,CASSPPGGEQFF
TRBV9,TRBJ2-1,NA,NA,TGTGCCAGCAGACCCGCGGGGGCGGATGGGGATGAGCAGTTCTTC,CASRPAGADGDEQFF
TRBV19,TRBJ1-1,NA,few,TGTGCCAGTAGTATGAGGAGTGTGAACACTGAAGCTTTCTTT,CASSMRSVNTEAFF
TRBV30,TRBJ2-2,TRBD1,NA,TGTGCCTGGGACAGGGACACCGGGGAGCTGTTTTTT,CAWDRDTGELFF
TRBV7-9,TRBJ2-1,NA,NA,TGTGCCAGCAGCTTCGGGCGGGGCTCCTACAATGAGCAGTTCTTC,CASSFGRGSYNEQFF
TRBV4-3,TRBJ2-7,TRBD1,few,TGCGCCAGCAGCCACTCCGGGACAGGAGAATACGAGCAGTACTTC,CASSHSGTGEYEQYF
TRBV28,TRBJ1-2,TRBD1,NA,TGTGCCAGCAGACCGGGACAGGGGATAGGAAACTATGGCTACACCTTC,CASRPGQGIGNYGYTF
TRBV5-6,TRBJ2-1,NA,NA,TGTGCCAGCAGCTTGGTTTTAGTTACCAATGAGCAGTTCTTC,CASSLVLVTNEQFF
TRBV7-2,TRBJ1-4,NA,NA,TGTGCCAGCAGCTTAGCCGGGGCTAATGAAAAACTGTTTTTT,CASSLAGANEKLFF
TRBV5-4,TRBJ1-2,TRBD1,NA,TGTGCCAGCAACGCAGGGGGCTTCAGCTATGGCTACACCTTC,CASNAGGFSYGYTF
TRBV10-3,TRBJ1-1,TRBD1,few,TGTGCCATCAGGAAACAGGGGGCTGGGAACACTGAAGCTTTCTTT,CAIRKQGAGNTEAFF